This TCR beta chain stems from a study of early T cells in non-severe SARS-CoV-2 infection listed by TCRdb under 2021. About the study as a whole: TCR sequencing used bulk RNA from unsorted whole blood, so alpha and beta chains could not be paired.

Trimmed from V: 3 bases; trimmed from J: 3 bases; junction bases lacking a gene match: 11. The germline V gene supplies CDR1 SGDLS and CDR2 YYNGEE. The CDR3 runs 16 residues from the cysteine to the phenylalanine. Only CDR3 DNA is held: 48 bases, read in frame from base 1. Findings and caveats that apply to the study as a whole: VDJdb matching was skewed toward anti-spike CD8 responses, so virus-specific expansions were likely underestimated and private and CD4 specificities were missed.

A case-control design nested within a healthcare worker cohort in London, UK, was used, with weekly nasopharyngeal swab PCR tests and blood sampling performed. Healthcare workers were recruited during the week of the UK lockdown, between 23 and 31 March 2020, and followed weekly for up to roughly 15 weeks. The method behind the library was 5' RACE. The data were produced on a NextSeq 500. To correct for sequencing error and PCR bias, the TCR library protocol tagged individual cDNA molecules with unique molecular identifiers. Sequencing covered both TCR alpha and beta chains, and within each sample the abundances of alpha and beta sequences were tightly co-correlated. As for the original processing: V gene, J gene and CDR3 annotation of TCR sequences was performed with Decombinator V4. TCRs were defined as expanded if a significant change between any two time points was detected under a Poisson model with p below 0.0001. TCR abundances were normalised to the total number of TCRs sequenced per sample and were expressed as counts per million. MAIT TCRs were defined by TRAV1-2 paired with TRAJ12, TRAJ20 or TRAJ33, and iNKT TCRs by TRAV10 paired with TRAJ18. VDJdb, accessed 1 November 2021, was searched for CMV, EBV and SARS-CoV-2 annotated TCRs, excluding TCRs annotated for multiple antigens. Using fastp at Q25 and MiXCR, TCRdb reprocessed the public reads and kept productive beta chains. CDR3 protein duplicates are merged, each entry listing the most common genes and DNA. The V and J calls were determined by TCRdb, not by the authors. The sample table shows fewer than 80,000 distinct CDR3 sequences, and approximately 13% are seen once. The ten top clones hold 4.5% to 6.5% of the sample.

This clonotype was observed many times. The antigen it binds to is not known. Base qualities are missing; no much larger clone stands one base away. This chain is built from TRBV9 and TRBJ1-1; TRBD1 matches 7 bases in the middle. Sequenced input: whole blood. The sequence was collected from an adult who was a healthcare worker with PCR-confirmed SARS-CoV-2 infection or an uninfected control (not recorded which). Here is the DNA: TGTGCCAGCAGCGGTGGCAGGGGGTTAGGGGACACTGAAGCTTTCTTT. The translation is CASSGGRGLGDTEAFF.